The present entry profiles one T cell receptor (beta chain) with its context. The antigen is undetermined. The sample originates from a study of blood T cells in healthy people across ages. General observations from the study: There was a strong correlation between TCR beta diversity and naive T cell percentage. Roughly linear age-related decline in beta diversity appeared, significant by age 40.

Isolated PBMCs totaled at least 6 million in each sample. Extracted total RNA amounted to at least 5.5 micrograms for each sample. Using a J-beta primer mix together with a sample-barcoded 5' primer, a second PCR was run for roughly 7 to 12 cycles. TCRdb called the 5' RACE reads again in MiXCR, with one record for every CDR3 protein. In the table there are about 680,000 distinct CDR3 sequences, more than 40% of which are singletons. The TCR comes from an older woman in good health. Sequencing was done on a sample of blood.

The CDR3 DNA is TGTGCCTGGAGTGCAGAGACAGGGGACGAGCAGTACTTC. This codes for CAWSAETGDEQYF. The rearrangement links TRBV30 to TRBJ2-5; 8 positions agree with TRBD1. The J call may be faulty, since TRBJ2-7 better matches the DNA end. Germline V gives CDR1 GTSNPN, CDR2 SVGIG (reference sequence). The CDR3 is 13 residues long.